This is a list of T cell receptor beta chains from one sample in a study of T cells in Graves' hyperthyroidism and ophthalmopathy. One entry per CDR3 protein, called by TCRdb with MiXCR from the multiplex PCR reads. This sample has approximately 270,000 distinct CDR3 sequences, with roughly 15% found just once. Sequenced: blood. The receptors were sampled from a woman between 35 and 50 years old with Graves' hyperthyroidism that later progressed to Graves' ophthalmopathy. Both conserved end residues are part of each CDR3. A D gene is named only where the DNA matches it firmly. For some rows the clone size is stated as once, few or many, or as a class when expanded; others skip it.

TRBV20-1,TRBJ2-5,TRBD2,many,TGCAGTGCCGCCTCGGGACTAGCGGGAGGGTGGACAAGGACCCAGTACTTC,CSAASGLAGGWTRTQYF
TRBV19,TRBJ2-5,NA,few,TGTGCCAGTAGTATAGGGGGAGCAGGAGAGACCCAGTACTTC,CASSIGGAGETQYF
TRBV19,TRBJ2-1,NA,many,TGTGCCAGTAGTATCAGTGGGGGGATCGTCTACAATGAGCAGTTCTTC,CASSISGGIVYNEQFF
TRBV20-1,TRBJ1-1,NA,many,TGCAGTGCTAGTCCGAACACTGAAGCTTTCTTT,CSASPNTEAFF
TRBV7-9,TRBJ1-6,NA,many,TGTGCCAGCAGCTTAGCGTCGGGGCCGGGATCACCCCTCCACTTT,CASSLASGPGSPLHF
TRBV6-1,TRBJ1-5,NA,many,TGTGCCACCTTGAGGACAGCCTACAATCAGCCCCAGCATTTT,CATLRTAYNQPQHF
TRBV12-3/TRBV12-4,TRBJ1-2,TRBD1,NA,TGTGCCAGCACTGGGACAGGGGAAACTAACTATGGCTACACCTTC,CASTGTGETNYGYTF
TRBV7-3,TRBJ2-2,TRBD2,many,TGTGCCAGCAGCTCCACTGGACTAGCGGGTTTTACGAACACCGGGGAGCTGTTTTTT,CASSSTGLAGFTNTGELFF
TRBV2,TRBJ2-3,TRBD2,NA,TGTGCCAGCAGTGCCCGGGCGGGAGGACCGATAGATACGCAGTATTTT,CASSARAGGPIDTQYF
TRBV7-8,TRBJ1-5,TRBD1,many,TGTGCCAGCACCCCCGTACTAACAGGGGAAGGTCAGCCCCAGCATTTT,CASTPVLTGEGQPQHF
TRBV19,TRBJ2-1,TRBD1,NA,TGTGCCAGTAGTACCGGGACAGACTACAATGAGCAGTTCTTC,CASSTGTDYNEQFF
TRBV7-2,TRBJ2-7,TRBD2,NA,TGTGCCAGCAGCTTCGGACTAGCGGGAGTCGGCGAGCAGTACTTC,CASSFGLAGVGEQYF
TRBV29-1,TRBJ2-1,NA,many,TGCAGCGTTGAGGGCACCCGGGACGACAATGAGCAGTTCTTC,CSVEGTRDDNEQFF
TRBV7-2,TRBJ2-1,NA,NA,TGTGCCAGCAGATCTCGGGGGTTCTTCGACAATGAGCAGTTCTTC,CASRSRGFFDNEQFF
TRBV6-1,TRBJ1-4,NA,many,TGTGCCAGTCGAAAGGGACTTAATGAAAAACTGTTTTTT,CASRKGLNEKLFF
TRBV6-2/TRBV6-3,TRBJ2-1,NA,NA,TGTGCCAGCAGTTTATTTCCAGGGGCCACTTACAATGAGCAGTTCTTC,CASSLFPGATYNEQFF
TRBV28,TRBJ2-2,NA,many,TGTGCCAGCAGTTTAGGGATCGAAACCGGGGAGCTGTTTTTT,CASSLGIETGELFF
TRBV28,TRBJ2-1,NA,many,TGTGCCAGCAGTTCAGGGGGGGAAATCTACAATGAGCAGTTCTTC,CASSSGGEIYNEQFF
TRBV28,TRBJ2-3,NA,NA,TGTGCCAGCAGTTTTTTCAGAAATAGAAAGAGCACAGATACGCAGTATTTT,CASSFFRNRKSTDTQYF
TRBV6-1,TRBJ2-3,NA,many,TGTGCCAGCAGTGATCCCATTTCTCGCGGGAAGGGAGATACGCAGTATTTT,CASSDPISRGKGDTQYF
TRBV4-2,TRBJ1-6,TRBD1,many,TGTGCCAGCAGCCAAGATCTGGGACAGGGGAATTCACCCCTCCACTTT,CASSQDLGQGNSPLHF
TRBV28,TRBJ1-5,NA,many,TGTGCCAGCAGTCTACCGTCAGGCCATCAGCCCCAGCATTTT,CASSLPSGHQPQHF
TRBV5-1,TRBJ1-5,NA,few,TGCGCCAGCAGCTTGGAGGGTCAGGGGAATCAGCCCCAGCATTTT,CASSLEGQGNQPQHF
TRBV4-2,TRBJ2-3,NA,many,TGTGCCAGCAGCCTGCGGAACACAGATACGCAGTATTTT,CASSLRNTDTQYF
TRBV19,TRBJ1-5,NA,many,TGTGCCAGTAGTATAGCGGACTGGAAACACTATAGCAATCAGCCCCAGCATTTT,CASSIADWKHYSNQPQHF
TRBV6-2/TRBV6-3,TRBJ2-3,TRBD2,many,TGTGCCAGCAGTTACTCCGCGGTAGCGGGAGGCACAGATACGCAGTATTTT,CASSYSAVAGGTDTQYF
TRBV27,TRBJ2-1,TRBD2,many,TGTGCCAGCAGTGACCTTGTGAGAGCGGGAGGGAACAATGAGCAGTTCTTC,CASSDLVRAGGNNEQFF
TRBV12-3/TRBV12-4,TRBJ2-1,NA,many,TGTGCCAGCAGCCCAGGGCAGAGCTCCTACAATGAGCAGTTCTTC,CASSPGQSSYNEQFF
TRBV28,TRBJ2-1,TRBD1,many,TGTGCCAGCAGTTTGTTTTACAGGGGTTCCTACAATGAGCAGTTCTTC,CASSLFYRGSYNEQFF
TRBV6-2/TRBV6-3,TRBJ1-4,NA,many,TGTGCCAGCAGTTACCTCGTCGGGACGTTGGCAACTAATGAAAAACTGTTTTTT,CASSYLVGTLATNEKLFF
TRBV10-2,TRBJ2-7,TRBD2,many,TGCGCCAGCAGCACTAGCGGCTTGTACGAGCAGTACTTC,CASSTSGLYEQYF
TRBV28,TRBJ1-5,TRBD1,many,TGTGCCAGCACTCCGGGACAGGCTAATCAGCCCCAGCATTTT,CASTPGQANQPQHF
TRBV2,TRBJ2-1,TRBD2,NA,TGTGCCAGCTGTTGGACTAGCGGGCCTTTCAATGAGCAGTTCTTC,CASCWTSGPFNEQFF
TRBV29-1,TRBJ2-5,TRBD2,many,TGCAGCGTTGCTATGCTAGCGGGAGTCGAGACCCAGTACTTC,CSVAMLAGVETQYF
TRBV12-3/TRBV12-4,TRBJ2-3,TRBD2,many,TGTGCCAGCAGTTATAGCGGGAGTAGTCAGGATACGCAGTATTTT,CASSYSGSSQDTQYF
TRBV9,TRBJ2-7,TRBD1,few,TGTGCCAGCAGCGTAGGACAGGGGGCATCATACGAGCAGTACTTC,CASSVGQGASYEQYF
TRBV19,TRBJ2-6,NA,many,TGTGCCAGTAGTCTCGGGAGTTACAACGTCCTGACTTTC,CASSLGSYNVLTF
TRBV19,TRBJ2-3,NA,many,TGTGCCAGCAGCCAGACAGATACGCAGTATTTT,CASSQTDTQYF
TRBV7-3,TRBJ2-2,TRBD1,many,TGTGCCAGCACCCTACAGGGGGGTTTGGGCACCGGGGAGCTGTTTTTT,CASTLQGGLGTGELFF
TRBV20-1,TRBJ2-5,NA,many,TGCAGTGCTAGAGATGTTCGGCGCGGGGGCGAGACCCAGTACTTC,CSARDVRRGGETQYF
TRBV2,TRBJ2-3,TRBD1,many,TGTGCCACCTCGACAGGGGTTAGCACAGATACGCAGTATTTT,CATSTGVSTDTQYF
TRBV15,TRBJ2-5,NA,NA,TGTGCCACCAGCAGAGATGACGTTAGCCAAGAGACCCAGTACTTC,CATSRDDVSQETQYF
TRBV5-1,TRBJ2-1,TRBD2,many,TGCGCCAGCAGGCGAGCGGGAGCCGGCTACAATGAGCAGTTCTTC,CASRRAGAGYNEQFF
TRBV12-3/TRBV12-4,TRBJ1-1,NA,NA,TGTGCCAGCAGTCCAAAGGTCGCTATGAATGAAGCTTTCTTT,CASSPKVAMNEAFF
TRBV5-1,TRBJ1-2,NA,many,TGCGCCAGCAGCTTGGGTGGACCAAACTATGGCTACACCTTC,CASSLGGPNYGYTF
TRBV6-1,TRBJ1-2,TRBD1,many,TGTGCCAGCAGACCGGGACAGAGTTATGGCTACACCTTC,CASRPGQSYGYTF
TRBV6-1,TRBJ2-7,TRBD1,few,TGTGCCAGCTTCCCGGGACAGGGACACGAGCAGTACTTC,CASFPGQGHEQYF
TRBV20-1,TRBJ1-2,NA,many,TGCAGTGCTAGACAGGGTAATCTCTCCTATGGCTACACCTTC,CSARQGNLSYGYTF
TRBV10-3,TRBJ2-7,NA,many,TGTGCCATCAGTGAGGGGGCAGAGTACGAGCAGTACTTC,CAISEGAEYEQYF
TRBV30,TRBJ2-3,NA,NA,TGTGCCTGGGGGCGGGGACAGTATACAGATACGCAGTATTTT,CAWGRGQYTDTQYF
TRBV4-1,TRBJ2-7,NA,many,TGCGCCAGCAGCCAAGAAGGTGCGTCGCGGCAGCAGTACTTC,CASSQEGASRQQYF